Below, one T cell receptor beta chain is given with its context. Its binding antigen is unknown. Base qualities are not provided; no much larger clone lies one nucleotide away. The CDR3 numbers 13 residues from cysteine through phenylalanine. Of the read, only the CDR3 DNA is kept; its 39 bases are in frame from base 1. V loses 0 bases, J loses 5 bases, and the germline ends lie 8 bases apart. Sequences SGDLS (CDR1) and YYNGEE (CDR2) are obtained from the germline V gene. This entry belongs to a study of shared clonotypes between healthy human individuals (dated by TCRdb to about 2020). A note on the overall study: A few men and two women, aged 18 to 49 years, made up the cohort. To increase sequencing depth and limit assay-specific biases, TCR repertoire library preparation and sequencing were carried out by different laboratories using diverse techniques. Per donor, three plates each were used for CD4 naive and CD4 memory, two for CD8 naive, and one for CD8 memory. Per donor, leukapheresis produced somewhere between about 0.9 and 9 billion PBMCs. To estimate repertoire size and how much clonotypes are shared between individuals, the study performed deep sequencing of blood TCR repertoires from five healthy adults. The research as a whole found: Compared with non-shared clonotypes, clonotypes shared by all four sorted-subset donors had higher generation probabilities. Pairwise subsampling indicated that sequencing depth was expected to affect the degree of clonotype sharing among donors. Around 5.4% of naive CD4, around 3.5% of naive CD8, roughly 2.5% of memory CD4, and about 0.4% of memory CD8 clonotypes were shared across several donors. Estimated clonotype richness was generally larger for naive than for memory subsets. Even with the large sequencing depth, rarefaction of the sorted-subset datasets indicated that sequencing was incomplete. Sampling was restricted to blood, and TCR repertoires in tissue are likely to differ from TCR repertoires in blood. The genetic and exposure-history diversity represented was limited by the small number of donors.

Donors were healthy HIV-negative adults with no recently reported acute infections or vaccinations. Every donor was a Caucasian adult living in Nashville, Tennessee, USA. CD4+ T cells were enriched through magnetic negative selection, after which naive cells were positively selected on CD45RA and the remaining negative fraction served as the memory subset. Blood was collected by leukapheresis, and PBMCs were isolated by Ficoll-Histopaque density gradient centrifugation and then cryopreserved in liquid nitrogen vapor phase. Purity and quantity of every magnetically sorted T cell population were checked by analytical flow cytometry. From each sorted fraction, genomic DNA was isolated and quantified by UV absorbance on a Nanodrop 2000c. TCR CDR3 regions were amplified from genomic DNA by multiplex PCR using the deep immunoSEQ assay. Extracted genomic DNA from each cell subset was distributed evenly across all wells of several immunoSEQ 96-well plates, and each plate was treated as a replicate. For sorted subsets, each replicate PCR was loaded with roughly 190 ng genomic DNA, equivalent to 30,000 or so T cell genomes. Purified libraries were measured with a Qubit 3.0 fluorometer, size-checked on a Bioanalyzer 2100, and measured again with the KAPA Library Quantification kit. Each immunoSEQ 96-well plate was sequenced on its own single-read 150-cycle Illumina NextSeq 550 flow cell. In the authors' own workflow: Because the immunoSEQ output included only junctional sequences and no quality scores, the filtering could not be the same as the filtering used for full-length reads. Sequences were annotated with PyIR, a Python wrapper for IgBLAST v1.9, and V/J genes and CDR3 were assigned using IMGT germline references. Reads with weak V/J assignments (E-value above 1e-6), missing CDR3, stop codons, out-of-frame junctions, or ambiguous translated residues were removed. V3J clonotypes were defined as sequences sharing the same inferred V gene, J gene, and CDR3 amino acid sequence. To compute the percentage overlap between repertoires, the number of shared unique clonotypes was divided by the size of the smaller repertoire. Richness of each repertoire was evaluated using RTK rarefaction, the Chao1 estimator, and Recon v2.1 estimates of unobserved clonotypes. OLGA was used to compute generation probabilities for all TCRbeta clonotypes that the gDNA method yielded from four donors. What TCRdb holds here is the immuneACCESS table cut down to in-frame rearrangements. Part of the clones is not present; checked against another copy, under half of the missing clones reflect an unresolved V gene, and the others are unexplained. That table gives V, J and clone size, and the DNA gave D and trimming. Counted in this sample were over a million clones; about four fifths of them appeared once. The ten largest clones take up roughly 0.57% of the sample.

Here the chain combines TRBV9 and TRBJ1-1; no D gene is confidently identified. Sequencing was carried out using memory CD4+ T cells from PBMCs. Per the publication, the cell subset or site label means: CD45RA-negative fraction. The sequence came from a man younger than 35 in good health. Some clones in this sample may be carry-over from other donors' samples. The CDR3 loop reads CASSVVVGTEAFF. The DNA sequence follows: TGTGCCAGCAGCGTAGTCGTTGGGACTGAAGCTTTCTTT.